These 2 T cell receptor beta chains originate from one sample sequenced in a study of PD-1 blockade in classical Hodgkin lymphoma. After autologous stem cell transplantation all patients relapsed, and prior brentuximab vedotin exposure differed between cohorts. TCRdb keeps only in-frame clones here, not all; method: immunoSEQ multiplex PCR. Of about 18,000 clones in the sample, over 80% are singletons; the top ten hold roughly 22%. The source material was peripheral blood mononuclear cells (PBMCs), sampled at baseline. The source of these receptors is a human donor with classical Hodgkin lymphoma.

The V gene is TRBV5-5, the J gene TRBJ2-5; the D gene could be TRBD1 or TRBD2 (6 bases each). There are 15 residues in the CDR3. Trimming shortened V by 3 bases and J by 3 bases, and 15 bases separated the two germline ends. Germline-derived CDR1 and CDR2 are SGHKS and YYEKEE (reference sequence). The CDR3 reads CASSSSPGAKETQYF. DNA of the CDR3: TGTGCCAGCAGCTCCTCTCCGGGGGCCAAAGAGACCCAGTACTTC.

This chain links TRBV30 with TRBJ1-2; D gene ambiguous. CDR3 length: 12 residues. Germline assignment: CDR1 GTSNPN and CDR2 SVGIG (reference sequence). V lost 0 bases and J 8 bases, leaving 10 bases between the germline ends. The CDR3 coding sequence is TGTGCCTGGAGTGTAGCGGTTTCCGGCTACACCTTC. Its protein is CAWSVAVSGYTF.